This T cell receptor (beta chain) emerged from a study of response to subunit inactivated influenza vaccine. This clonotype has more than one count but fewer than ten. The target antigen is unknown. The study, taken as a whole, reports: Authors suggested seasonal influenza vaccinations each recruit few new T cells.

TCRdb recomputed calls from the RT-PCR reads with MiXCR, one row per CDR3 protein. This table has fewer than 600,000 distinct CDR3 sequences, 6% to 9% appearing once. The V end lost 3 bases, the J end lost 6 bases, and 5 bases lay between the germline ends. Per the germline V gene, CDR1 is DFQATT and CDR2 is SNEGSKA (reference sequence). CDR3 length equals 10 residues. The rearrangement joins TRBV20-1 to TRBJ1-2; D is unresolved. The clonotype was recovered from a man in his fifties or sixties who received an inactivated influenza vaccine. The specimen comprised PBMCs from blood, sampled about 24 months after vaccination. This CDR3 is CSARVDGYTF. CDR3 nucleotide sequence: TGCAGTGCTAGGGTTGATGGCTACACCTTC.